The following is a TCR beta chain sequence with its context. No cognate antigen has been identified for it. Base qualities are not provided; no much larger clone lies one nucleotide away. In total, just over 650 healthy bone marrow donors made up the cohort. At the time of sampling, every cohort member was nominally healthy, though immune exposures that went unrecorded were likely present. The donor tested CMV seronegative and was one of the 352 seronegative cohort members. Each donor provided a peripheral blood sample, and peripheral blood mononuclear cells were used for TCR beta sequencing. Genomic DNA was extracted from the blood cell samples with the Qiagen DNeasy Blood Extraction Kit. The data were obtained in a study of cytomegalovirus exposure and HLA in healthy donors (TCRdb year 2017). About the full investigation: In an earlier analysis of 550 to 750 of the donors, roughly 300 Gb of sequence data and about 110 million unique TCR beta sequences from about 179 million T cells were reported. Around 330 gigabases of sequencing data and approximately 91 million unique TCR sequences made up an early release that covered some 640 HLA-typed donors. Of the 300 to 500 genotyped donors, 81% were placed in the genetic ancestry cluster associated with self-reported Caucasian donors. The study aimed to test whether signatures of past pathogen exposure could be identified by cataloging public T cell receptors. Using immunosequencing, the study profiled T cell repertoires from approximately 700 subjects and related those repertoires to cytomegalovirus serostatus. Besides the first cohort of 550 to 750 subjects, a separate validation cohort made up of 95 to 150 different subjects was used. To predict cytomegalovirus infection status, the study brought together high-throughput TCR immunosequencing, statistical association of individual TCRs with disease status, and machine learning. A later analysis re-examined previously published TCR beta repertoires from roughly 650 donors and added high-resolution HLA genotyping to investigate patterns of TCR occurrence. The later analysis used no new phenotypic data to find candidate immune exposures, relying instead on TCR beta sequences and their occurrence across donors. An earlier analysis of several hundred of the donors applied high-throughput TCR beta sequencing to assess whether each TCR beta V gene segment acted as functional or pseudogenic. Donor age, sex, ethnicity and CMV serostatus were compiled alongside the repertoire data. In a later genetic analysis, genome-wide SNP genotypes for about 65% of the roughly 670 donors were used, and that subset was treated as a discovery cohort. All discovery cohort repertoires had been generated using a single sequencing platform. HLA typing covered class I and class II loci at four-digit resolution. The number of typed donors differed by locus: about 629-640 for A, B, C, DRB1 and DQB1; 522 for DQA1; approximately 600 for DPA1; and approximately 450 for DPB1. Roughly 5 DR-DQ haplotypes were handled as single units for association and clustering, since linkage in the cohort was strong. Across approximately 420 genotyped donors of the cohort, an average of 235,054 unique TCR beta nucleotide sequences per donor were sequenced, and 15% to 20% of those sequences were non-productive. The paper as a whole reports these results and caveats: At a false discovery rate of 0.05, a later analysis linked 16,000 or so TCR beta sequences to specific HLA alleles. In a later analysis, most CMV-associated TCR beta chains were found to appear HLA-restricted, with HLA associations seemingly driven largely by CMV exposure. Because counts were too low, around 18 rarely observed V segments, including chromosome 9 orphons, were left out of the earlier analysis of about 620 of the donors. A later genetic analysis associated a missense DCLRE1C variant with V-gene and J-gene trimming of TCR beta chains, and an independent cohort replicated the association. A further reported finding was that TCR beta sequences accurately predicted the HLA-A and HLA-B alleles for most subjects in the first cohort. In vitro tests confirmed that a few of the cytomegalovirus-associated TCR beta chains recognize cytomegalovirus antigens. CMV serostatus was the only immune exposure information available for the cohort. It was suggested by the authors that the approach could potentially be generalized to other disease states and immunological phenotypes. In an earlier analysis of some 640 of the donors, most TCR beta V segments were observed in productive rearrangements about 87% or about 30% of the time, broadly matching IMGT annotations. Strong co-occurrence of HLA alleles, especially DR and DQ, made assigning TCR associations to individual alleles difficult. The classifier was reported to diagnose cytomegalovirus status with high specificity and sensitivity in both the original and validation cohorts. Several of the top co-occurrence clusters appeared to be linked to parvovirus B19, influenza, CMV and Epstein-Barr virus, according to a later analysis. This cohort had only TCR beta chains sequenced, and the lack of alpha or paired-chain data limited which features could be detected. Because some donors lacked HLA typing at each locus, the association tests relied only on the typed subset. In a later analysis, HLA-associated TCR beta chains were found to be more clonally expanded and to have lower generation probabilities than equally common non-associated chains. Some IMGT-functional V segments, including TRBV6-2 and TRBV6-3, could not be told apart with the 87-base-pair reads, so those segments were excluded. Correlated functional status among segregating V segments might be attributable to linkage disequilibrium, but an unknown experimental factor could not be ruled out. In a later analysis, TCR association rates were found to vary across HLA loci, with the most associated TCRs seen for DRB1 alleles and the fewest for HLA-C alleles. A group of highly shared sequence variants was considered likely to be a technical artifact of the sequencing pipeline. The study listed over 150 TCR beta chains as associated with cytomegalovirus. Across donors, most TCR sequences were observed very rarely, whereas some public TCRs were present in many individuals. Roughly uniform sequencing depth across donors was assumed in presence/absence analyses, although this assumption may not hold. In a later genetic analysis, fewer N-insertions in productive TCRs were reported among donors in an Asian-associated ancestry cluster than the roughly 670-donor mean.

The library was made by the immunoSEQ multiplex PCR assay. For the multiplex PCR, a mixture combining 60 forward primers for TCR Vbeta segments and 13 reverse primers for TCR Jbeta segments was used. Amplification of the CDR3 region of rearranged TCR beta genes was performed with a multiplex PCR assay on genomic DNA. On the Illumina HiSeq System, the amplified TCR beta libraries were sequenced as 87-base-pair reads. From the authors' description of their analysis: A later analysis tallied 75 million to 95 million unique TCR beta chains across the 610 or so repertoires, and roughly 11 million of those chains were shared by two or more donors. Raw reads were error-corrected and collapsed into unique sequences with a nearest-neighbor algorithm that merged closely related sequences to remove PCR and sequencing errors. To assign V, D and J gene segments, CDR3 sequences were aligned to IMGT reference sequences. For a sequence to be retained, a match of at least six nucleotides was required to both a V gene segment and a J gene segment. Rearrangements were called productive when the CDR3 lacked stop codons and stayed in frame with V and J; all others were non-productive. CDR3 was defined by IMGT convention, running from the second conserved V-encoded cysteine to the conserved J-encoded phenylalanine. The earlier analysis of about 590 of the donors excluded sequences that lacked an unambiguous match to a single V gene segment. In an earlier analysis of a few hundred of the donors, V segments were called functional above 56.7% productive rearrangements and were called segregating when the between-donor standard deviation exceeded 5%. To diagnose cytomegalovirus status from the catalog of TCR beta chain sequences, a statistical classification framework was built. V and J gene assignment, in a later analysis, came from comparing TCR nucleotide sequences with IMGT/GENE-DB human TR gene sequences. A later analysis assigned CDR3 sequences and most-parsimonious VDJ recombination scenarios with the TCRdist pipeline. In a later analysis, every TCR beta chain was defined by the combination of its CDR3 amino acid sequence and its V-gene family, and reads without a unique V-gene family were dropped. In a later analysis, around 650 highly shared, low-generation-probability nucleotide sequences were removed to address suspected cross-contamination and a sequencing artifact. In a later analysis, a clonal expansion index for each public chain was calculated from normalized within-repertoire ranks of inferred template counts. In a later analysis, generation probabilities were computed with a VDJ recombination model fitted to out-of-frame rearrangements, and the resulting probabilities were checked against IGoR. In a later analysis, hypergeometric tests were used to score TCR-TCR, TCR-HLA and TCR-CMV co-occurrence, with a repertoire-size bias correction applied to TCR pairs. To estimate false discovery rates, a later analysis permuted the HLA or CMV assignments 20 times. A later analysis grouped co-occurring TCRs with DBSCAN, adding TCRdist sequence similarity when clustering within HLA-allele-positive subsets. Repertoires with fewer than 30,000 or more than 120,000 public chains, plus five repertoires with anomalous nucleotide sharing, were excluded from co-occurrence clustering. TCRdb re-hosts the immuneACCESS table, in-frame sequences only. Its copies lack some clones; in the studies checked, an unresolved V gene accounts for under half of them, and the cause for the rest is not known. The V and J calls and clone size come from that table; D and trimming were worked out from the DNA. This sample lists 160,000 or so clones; about 80% were detected once. The ten largest clones take up 4% to 5.5% of the sample.

The germline V gene sets CDR1 to MDHEN and CDR2 to SYDVKM. Here V drops 6 bases and J drops 4 bases, and the junction holds 8 bases not matched to any gene. The CDR3, from cysteine to phenylalanine, totals 16 residues. Just the 48-base CDR3 DNA is kept, in frame starting at base 1. The TCR was taken from a man younger than 45 in good health and CMV-seronegative. The chain links TRBV28 with TRBJ2-1, with 11 middle bases fitting TRBD2. Input material: PBMCs. The nucleotide sequence reads as follows: TGTGCCAGCAGGGATAGCGGGGGGGTTCTTTACAATGAGCAGTTCTTC. This sequence encodes CASRDSGGVLYNEQFF. Supplemented by the reference TRBV28 and TRBJ2-1 proteins around the CDR3, the complete variable domain is DVKVTQSSRYLVKRTGEKVFLECVQDMDHENMFWYRQDPGLGLRLIYFSYDVKMKEKGDIPEGYSVSREKKERFSLILESASTNQTSMYLCASRDSGGVLYNEQFFGPGTRLTVL.